The next 8 T cell receptor beta chains were all read from a single sample in a study of blood T cell repertoires in COVID-19. Profiled with immunoSEQ multiplex PCR; TCRdb holds only in-frame clones, not every one. The data show roughly 330,000 clones, about 89% seen once. The sample was PBMCs or T cells enriched from blood (not recorded which). These receptors were obtained from a woman aged 25-40 years who had recovered from COVID-19.

The CDR3 nucleotides read TGCGCCAGCAGCTTGCGGGCAGGGGCCCAAGATACGCAGTATTTT. As protein: CASSLRAGAQDTQYF. The genes are TRBV5-1 and TRBJ2-3, with D possibly matching TRBD1 (6 bases). Germline-derived CDR1 and CDR2 are SGHRS and YFSETQ. Trimming stripped 1 base from V and 5 bases from J, with 14 bases between. The CDR3 is 15 residues long.

A remark on this clone: Sequence at one end of the junction differs from germline and may be a read error. The chain uses TRBV11-1 and TRBJ1-1; D not resolved. The CDR3 sequence is 13 residues long. CDR1 is SGHAT and CDR2 is FQDESV in the germline V gene (reference sequence). The CDR3 bases are TGTGCCAACAGCCACCTACCGAACACTGAAGCTTTCTTT. It is translated as CANSHLPNTEAFF.

This chain connects TRBV7-2 to TRBJ2-7; D gene uncertain. CDR3 length equals 13 residues. The germline gives CDR1 SGHTA, CDR2 FQGNSA. V dropped 3 bases and J dropped 2 bases, with 8 bases sitting between them. The CDR3, as DNA: TGTGCCAGCAGCTTCGTACAGACCTACGAGCAGTACTTC. Its translation: CASSFVQTYEQYF.

V gene TRBV5-1 combines with J gene TRBJ1-1, with D unclear. The CDR3 is 13 amino acids. CDR1 is SGHRS and CDR2 is YFSETQ in the germline V gene. Trimming pared 0 bases from V and 3 bases from J, leaving 6 bases between. The CDR3 DNA is TGCGCCAGCAGCTTGGTGGCTGACACTGAAGCTTTCTTT. It specifies CASSLVADTEAFF.

V gene TRBV4-2 combines with J gene TRBJ1-1; no firm D call. This CDR3 is 13 amino acids long. V was shortened by 1 base and J by 8 bases, with 11 bases between the two germline ends. The germline V gene has CDR1 LGHNA and CDR2 YNFKEQ. CDR3 DNA sequence: TGTGCCAGCAGCCAAGGCGGATTGGAAGAAGCTTTCTTT. Its protein product is CASSQGGLEEAFF.

This clone has only a few counts. J is TRBJ2-7 and V is TRBV11-2; the D gene is possibly TRBD1 (5 bases). V was cut by 1 base and J by 0 bases, with 10 bases left in between. The germline V gene encodes CDR1 SGHAT and CDR2 FQNNGV. CDR3 length: 15 residues. The CDR3 DNA follows: TGTGCCAGCAGCTTAGTCCAGGGAAGCTCCTACGAGCAGTACTTC. Translation gives CASSLVQGSSYEQYF. Supplemented by reference TRBV11-2 and TRBJ2-7, the full variable domain reads EAGVAQSPRYKIIEKRQSVAFWCNPISGHATLYWYQQILGQGPKLLIQFQNNGVVDDSQLPKDRFSAERLKGVDSTLKIQPAKLEDSAVYLCASSLVQGSSYEQYFGPGTRLTVT.

This clone occurred once. CDR3 region: CASSRDRGADEQYF. DNA of the CDR3: TGTGCCAGCAGTAGGGACAGGGGGGCTGACGAGCAGTACTTC. V gene TRBV27 combines with J gene TRBJ2-7; 11 bases match TRBD1. The CDR3 is 14 amino acids. Germline-derived CDR1 and CDR2 are MNHEY and SMNVEV (reference sequence). The V gene end was trimmed by 5 bases and the J gene end by 5 bases; junction bases not matched to a gene: 5.

The chain employs TRBV6-5 and TRBJ2-1; 11 bases agree with TRBD1. The V gene's germline CDR1 is MNHEY and CDR2 SVGAGI. The CDR3 is 14 amino acids. Germline trimming cut 6 bases from V and 7 bases from J; bases unmatched to any gene: 5. The CDR3 here is CASRDRGRVNEQFF. CDR3 nucleotides: TGTGCCAGCAGGGACAGGGGGCGTGTAAATGAGCAGTTCTTC.